These 14 T cell receptor beta chains were all obtained from the same sample, sequenced in a study of response to subunit inactivated influenza vaccine. TCRdb ran MiXCR on the RT-PCR reads and lists one entry per CDR3 protein. The profile covers about 650,000 distinct CDR3 sequences, with less than 15% appearing a single time and 6.5% to 8% taken by the ten largest. The sample in question was PBMCs from blood, obtained 14 to 15 days before vaccination. These receptors came from a man aged 45-60 years who received an inactivated influenza vaccine.

The J gene is TRBJ1-5, the V gene TRBV5-1, with D perhaps matching TRBD1 (5 bases). V was shortened by 4 bases and J by 11 bases, with 22 bases between the two germline ends. The length of the CDR3 is 15 residues. The V gene's germline CDR1 is SGHRS and CDR2 YFSETQ. The CDR3 is CASSPDIDFGGAQHF. For the CDR3, the DNA is TGCGCCAGCAGCCCGGACATCGATTTTGGGGGAGCCCAGCATTTT.

The V call is TRBV20-1, the J call TRBJ2-7; 10 bases fit TRBD1. CDR1 and CDR2 (germline): DFQATT, SNEGSKA (reference sequence). The CDR3 spans 15 residues. The J segment lost 2 bases and the V segment lost 6 bases, leaving 10 bases of the junction unmatched. In nucleotides, the CDR3 is TGCAGTGCCGGACCGGGACAGGGGCATACCTACGAGCAGTACTTC. Protein sequence: CSAGPGQGHTYEQYF.

This clonotype was seen just once. The rearrangement links TRBV20-1 to TRBJ2-7, with TRBD2 matching 8 bases. CDR3 size: 12 residues. Germline CDR1 and CDR2: DFQATT and SNEGSKA (reference sequence). V lost 3 bases to trimming and J lost 3 bases; unmatched junction nucleotides: 1. CDR3 in amino acids: CSASGRVYEQYF. In DNA form, the CDR3 reads TGCAGTGCTAGCGGGAGGGTCTACGAGCAGTACTTC.

This clonotype was seen repeatedly, ten times or more. V and J are TRBV14 and TRBJ2-2, with 8 bases lining up with TRBD1. CDR3 length: 16 amino acids. V dropped 1 base and J dropped 4; count of bases not matched to a gene: 5. Germline CDR1 is SGHDN and CDR2 is FVKESK. The CDR3 is CASSQGQGPSTGELFF. The DNA for the CDR3 is TGTGCCAGCAGCCAAGGACAGGGGCCGAGCACCGGGGAGCTGTTTTTT.

V gene TRBV5-4 combines with J gene TRBJ2-3; D perhaps matches TRBD2 (5 bases). Germline loops: CDR1 SGHNT, CDR2 YYREEE (reference sequence). This CDR3 has 13 residues. With 4 bases removed from V and 4 bases from J, the gap between germline ends came to 10 bases. In DNA form, the CDR3 reads TGTGCCAGCAGCCTGGACTCTCCAGATACGCAGTATTTT. Protein sequence: CASSLDSPDTQYF.

The CDR3 sequence: CASSAQGALYEQYF. DNA of the CDR3: TGTGCCAGCAGCGCCCAGGGGGCCCTCTACGAGCAGTACTTC. The chain employs TRBV11-2 and TRBJ2-7; TRBD1 agrees at 8 bases. V dropped 5 bases and J dropped 3; count of bases not matched to a gene: 6. This CDR3 region has 14 residues. Germline V gene data show CDR1 as SGHAT and CDR2 as FQNNGV.

In this sample, this clonotype turned up many times. The gene calls are TRBV20-1 and TRBJ1-6, with a tentative D call TRBD1 (5 bases). The germline CDR1 and CDR2 sequences are DFQATT and SNEGSKA (reference sequence). With 0 bases removed from V and 5 bases from J, the gap between germline ends came to 26 bases. This CDR3 is 20 amino acids long. CDR3 nucleotide sequence: TGCAGTGCTAGAGATCTAGACAGCGATGGTCCTCACGAAAATAATTCACCCCTCCACTTT. Encoded protein: CSARDLDSDGPHENNSPLHF.

The rearrangement links TRBV7-9 to TRBJ1-1; TRBD1 might be the D (6 bases). From germline, CDR1 is SEHNR and CDR2 FQNEAQ (reference sequence). V was clipped by 4 bases and J by 5 bases, with 17 bases between them. The CDR3 has 15 amino acids. The DNA of the CDR3 is TGTGCCAGCAGCTCATGGACAGCTGGGGTGACTGAAGCTTTCTTT. Its protein product is CASSSWTAGVTEAFF.

The chain recombines TRBV27 with TRBJ1-6, with TRBD1 as a possible D gene (5 bases). CDR1 and CDR2 (germline): MNHEY, SMNVEV (reference sequence). Trimming removed 0 bases at V and 4 bases at J, with 10 bases between. This CDR3 comprises 16 residues. This CDR3 reads CASSLSGPSYNSPLHF. CDR3 DNA sequence: TGTGCCAGCAGTTTATCGGGACCGAGTTATAATTCACCCCTCCACTTT.

This clonotype was found many times. The chain recombines TRBV4-2 with TRBJ2-1; TRBD2 agrees at 10 bases. CDR3 size: 16 residues. The germline V gene has CDR1 LGHNA and CDR2 YNFKEQ. Trimming at V came to 4 bases and at J to 4 bases, leaving 7 bases not matched to a gene. The CDR3 spells CASSPDSGRHYNEQFF. The CDR3 region has the DNA TGTGCCAGCAGCCCAGATAGCGGGAGGCATTACAATGAGCAGTTCTTC.

This chain uses TRBV6-5 with TRBJ2-7; no definite D call. There are 11 residues in the CDR3. V dropped 8 bases and J dropped 3 bases, with 8 bases sitting between them. Germline V lookup: CDR1 MNHEY, CDR2 SVGAGI. DNA of the CDR3: TGTGCCAGCGGTCCACGCTACGAGCAGTACTTC. It is translated as CASGPRYEQYF.

Ten or more counts support this clonotype. This chain joins TRBV5-1 and TRBJ1-1, with TRBD1 identical over 8 bases. Looked up from germline, CDR1 is SGHRS and CDR2 is YFSETQ. Losses at the gene ends were 8 bases for V and 0 bases for J; bases not matched to a gene: 9. The CDR3 covers 15 residues. In DNA form, the CDR3 reads TGCGCCAGTCGGACAGGGTTGGATCTGAACACTGAAGCTTTCTTT. It encodes CASRTGLDLNTEAFF.

This clonotype was counted only a few times. The V and J genes are TRBV6-1 and TRBJ1-1, with TRBD1 matching 7 bases. CDR1 is MNHNS and CDR2 is SASEGT in the germline V gene. This CDR3 spans 14 amino acids. After removal of 6 bases from V and 0 bases from J, the junction contained 4 bases not matched to a gene. The CDR3 protein is CASSTGELNTEAFF. The CDR3 DNA reads TGTGCCAGCAGCACAGGGGAATTGAACACTGAAGCTTTCTTT.

This clonotype was seen ten or more times. V gene TRBV12-3 or TRBV12-4 combines with J gene TRBJ2-2; the D is unclear. CDR3 length: 12 residues. Trimming pared 4 bases from V and 7 bases from J, leaving 7 bases between. In DNA form, the CDR3 reads TGTGCCAGCAGTTCTTATATCGGGGAGCTGTTTTTT. Protein: CASSSYIGELFF.